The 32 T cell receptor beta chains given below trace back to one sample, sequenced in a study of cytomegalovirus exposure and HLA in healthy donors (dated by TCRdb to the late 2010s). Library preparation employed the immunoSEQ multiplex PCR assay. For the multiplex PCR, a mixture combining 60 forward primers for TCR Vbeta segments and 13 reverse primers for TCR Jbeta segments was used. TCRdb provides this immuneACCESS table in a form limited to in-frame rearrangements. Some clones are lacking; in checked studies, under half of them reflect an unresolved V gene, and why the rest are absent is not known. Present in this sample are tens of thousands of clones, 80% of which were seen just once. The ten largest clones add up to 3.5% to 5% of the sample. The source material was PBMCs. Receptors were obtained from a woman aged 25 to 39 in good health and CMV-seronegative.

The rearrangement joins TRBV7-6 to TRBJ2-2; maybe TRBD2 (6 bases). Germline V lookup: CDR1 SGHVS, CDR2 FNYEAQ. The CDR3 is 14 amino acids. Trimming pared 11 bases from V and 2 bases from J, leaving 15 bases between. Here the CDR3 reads CALKRALNTGELFF. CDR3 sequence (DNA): TGTGCCCTTAAGCGGGCTCTCAACACCGGGGAGCTGTTTTTT.

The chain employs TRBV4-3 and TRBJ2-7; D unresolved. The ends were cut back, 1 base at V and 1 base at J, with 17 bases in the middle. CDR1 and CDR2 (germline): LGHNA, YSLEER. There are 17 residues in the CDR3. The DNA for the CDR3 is TGCGCCAGCAGCCAAGTGCTTACCAAAACAGTTTCCTACGAGCAGTACTTC. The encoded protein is CASSQVLTKTVSYEQYF.

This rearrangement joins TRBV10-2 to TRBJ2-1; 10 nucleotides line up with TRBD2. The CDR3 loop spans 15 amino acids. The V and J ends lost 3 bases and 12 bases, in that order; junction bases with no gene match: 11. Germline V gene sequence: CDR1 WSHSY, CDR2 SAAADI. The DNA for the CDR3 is TGCGCCAGCAGTGAAATGGCTAGCGGGAGAATAGGGCAGTTCTTC. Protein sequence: CASSEMASGRIGQFF.

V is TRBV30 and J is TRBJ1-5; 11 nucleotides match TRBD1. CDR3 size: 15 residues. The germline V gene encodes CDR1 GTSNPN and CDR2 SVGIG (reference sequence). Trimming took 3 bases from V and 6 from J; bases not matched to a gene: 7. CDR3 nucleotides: TGTGCCTGGAGCCTTGGGACAGGGGGGAGTCAGCCCCAGCATTTT. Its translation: CAWSLGTGGSQPQHF.

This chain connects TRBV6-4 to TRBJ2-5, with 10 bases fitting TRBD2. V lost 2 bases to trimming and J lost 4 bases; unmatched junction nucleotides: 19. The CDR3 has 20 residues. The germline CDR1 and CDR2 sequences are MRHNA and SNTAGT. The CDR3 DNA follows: TGTGCCAGCAGTGACATTAGGGCTAGCGGGAGATTGATTTTCGGAGAGACCCAGTACTTC. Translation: CASSDIRASGRLIFGETQYF.

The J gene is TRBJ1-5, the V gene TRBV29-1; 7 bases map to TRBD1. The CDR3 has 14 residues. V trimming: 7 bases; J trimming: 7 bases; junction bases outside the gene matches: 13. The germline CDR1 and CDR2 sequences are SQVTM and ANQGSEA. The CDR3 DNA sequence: TGCAGCGCCCTCGGAGCAGGGGGGAGGCAGCCCCAGCATTTT. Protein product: CSALGAGGRQPQHF.

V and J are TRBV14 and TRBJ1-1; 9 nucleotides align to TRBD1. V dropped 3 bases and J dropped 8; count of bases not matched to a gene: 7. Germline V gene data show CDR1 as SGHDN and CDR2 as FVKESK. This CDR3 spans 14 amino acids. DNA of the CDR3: TGTGCCAGCAGCCAGGCCACAGGGGGCGCAGAAGCTTTCTTT. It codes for CASSQATGGAEAFF.

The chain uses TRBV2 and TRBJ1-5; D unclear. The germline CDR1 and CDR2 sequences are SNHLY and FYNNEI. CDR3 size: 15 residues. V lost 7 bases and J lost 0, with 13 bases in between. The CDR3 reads CASTWENYSNQPQHF. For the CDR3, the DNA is TGTGCCAGCACCTGGGAGAATTATAGCAATCAGCCCCAGCATTTT.

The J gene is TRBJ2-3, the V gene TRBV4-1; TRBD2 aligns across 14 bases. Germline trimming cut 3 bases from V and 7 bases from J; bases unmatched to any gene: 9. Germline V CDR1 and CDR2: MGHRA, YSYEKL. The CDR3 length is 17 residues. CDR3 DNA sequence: TGCGCCAGCAGCCAGCTGGGGACTAGCGGGAGTGGAAATACGCAGTATTTT. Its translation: CASSQLGTSGSGNTQYF.

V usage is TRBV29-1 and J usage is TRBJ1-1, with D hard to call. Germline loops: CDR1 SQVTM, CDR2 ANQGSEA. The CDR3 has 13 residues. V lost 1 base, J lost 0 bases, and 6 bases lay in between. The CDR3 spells CSVEAIMNTEAFF. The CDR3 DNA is TGCAGCGTTGAAGCTATTATGAACACTGAAGCTTTCTTT.

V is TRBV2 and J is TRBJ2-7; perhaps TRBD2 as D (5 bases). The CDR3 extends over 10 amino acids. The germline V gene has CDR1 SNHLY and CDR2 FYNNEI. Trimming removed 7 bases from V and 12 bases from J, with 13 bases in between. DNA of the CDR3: TGTGCCAGCATCAGCCGGGAAAGGTACTTC. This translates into CASISRERYF.

The CDR3 protein is CASSIQRSGKGSGANVLTF. The CDR3 DNA reads as TGTGCCAGTAGTATTCAGCGGTCCGGGAAGGGCTCTGGGGCCAACGTCCTGACTTTC. The rearrangement joins TRBV19 to TRBJ2-6; weak D call: TRBD2 (5 bases). This CDR3 region has 19 residues. CDR1 and CDR2 (germline): LNHDA, SQIVND (reference sequence). V dropped 3 bases and J dropped 0 bases, with 18 bases sitting between them.

This CDR3 reads CASSLQSGYTF. CDR3 DNA: TGTGCCAGCAGCTTACAATCCGGCTACACCTTC. The chain recombines TRBV11-2 with TRBJ1-2; no firm D call. V dropped 2 bases and J dropped 8 bases, with 6 bases sitting between them. The germline gives CDR1 SGHAT, CDR2 FQNNGV. CDR3 length equals 11 residues.

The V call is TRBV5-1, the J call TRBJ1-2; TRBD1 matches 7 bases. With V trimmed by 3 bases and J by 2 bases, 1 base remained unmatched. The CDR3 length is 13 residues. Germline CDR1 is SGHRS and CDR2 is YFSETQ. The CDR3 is CASSSQGNYGYTF. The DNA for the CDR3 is TGCGCCAGCAGCTCACAGGGGAACTATGGCTACACCTTC.

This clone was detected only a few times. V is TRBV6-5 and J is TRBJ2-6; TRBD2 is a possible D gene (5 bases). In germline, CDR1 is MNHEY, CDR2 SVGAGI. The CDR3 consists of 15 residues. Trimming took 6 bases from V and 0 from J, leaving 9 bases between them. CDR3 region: CASSYDYSGANVLTF. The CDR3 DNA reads TGTGCCAGCAGCTATGACTACTCTGGGGCCAACGTCCTGACTTTC.

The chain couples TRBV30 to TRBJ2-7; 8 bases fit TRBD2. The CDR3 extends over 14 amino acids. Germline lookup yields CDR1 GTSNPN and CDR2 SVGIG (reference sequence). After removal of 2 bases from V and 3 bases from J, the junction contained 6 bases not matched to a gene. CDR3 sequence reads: CAWSISGGGYEQYF. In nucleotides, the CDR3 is TGTGCCTGGAGTATCTCGGGAGGGGGCTACGAGCAGTACTTC.

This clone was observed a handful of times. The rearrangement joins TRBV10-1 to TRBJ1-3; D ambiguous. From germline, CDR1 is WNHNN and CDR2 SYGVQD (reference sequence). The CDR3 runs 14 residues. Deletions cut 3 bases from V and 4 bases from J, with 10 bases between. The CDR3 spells CASSDRAGGNTIYF. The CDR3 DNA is TGCGCCAGCAGTGATCGTGCAGGAGGAAACACCATATATTTT.

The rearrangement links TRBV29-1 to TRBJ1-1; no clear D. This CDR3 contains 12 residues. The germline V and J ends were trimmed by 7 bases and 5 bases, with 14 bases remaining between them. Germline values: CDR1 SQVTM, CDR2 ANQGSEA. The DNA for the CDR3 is TGCAGCGCCGAACAGCAAGGAACTGAAGCTTTCTTT. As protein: CSAEQQGTEAFF.

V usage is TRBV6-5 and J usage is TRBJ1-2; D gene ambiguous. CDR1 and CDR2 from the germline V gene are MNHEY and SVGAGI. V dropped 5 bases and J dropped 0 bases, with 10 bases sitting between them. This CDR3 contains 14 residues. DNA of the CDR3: TGTGCCAGCAGTCGGTCAGGTGCTAACTATGGCTACACCTTC. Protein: CASSRSGANYGYTF.

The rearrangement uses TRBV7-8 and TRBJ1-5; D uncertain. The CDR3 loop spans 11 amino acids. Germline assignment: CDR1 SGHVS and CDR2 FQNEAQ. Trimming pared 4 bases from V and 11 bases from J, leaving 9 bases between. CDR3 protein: CASSSGEAQHF. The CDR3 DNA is TGTGCCAGCAGCTCCGGAGAGGCCCAGCATTTT.

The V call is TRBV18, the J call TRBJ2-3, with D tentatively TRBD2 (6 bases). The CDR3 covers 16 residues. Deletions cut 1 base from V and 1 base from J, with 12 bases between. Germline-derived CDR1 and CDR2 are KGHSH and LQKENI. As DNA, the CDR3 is TGTGCCAGCTCACCACGAGGCGGGATTCGCACAGATACGCAGTATTTT. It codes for CASSPRGGIRTDTQYF.

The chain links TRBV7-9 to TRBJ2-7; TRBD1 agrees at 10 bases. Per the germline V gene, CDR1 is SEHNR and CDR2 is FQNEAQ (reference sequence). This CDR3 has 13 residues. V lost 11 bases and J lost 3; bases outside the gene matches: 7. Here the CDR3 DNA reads TGTGCCCCTCGGGGACAGGGGTGCTACGAGCAGTACTTC. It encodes CAPRGQGCYEQYF.

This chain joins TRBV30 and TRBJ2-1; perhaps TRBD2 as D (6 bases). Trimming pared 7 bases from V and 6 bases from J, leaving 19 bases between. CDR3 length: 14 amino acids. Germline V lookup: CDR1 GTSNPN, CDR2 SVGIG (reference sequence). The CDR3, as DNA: TGTGCCTCAAGGGGACCTGGGACTCCCAATGAGCAGTTCTTC. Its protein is CASRGPGTPNEQFF.

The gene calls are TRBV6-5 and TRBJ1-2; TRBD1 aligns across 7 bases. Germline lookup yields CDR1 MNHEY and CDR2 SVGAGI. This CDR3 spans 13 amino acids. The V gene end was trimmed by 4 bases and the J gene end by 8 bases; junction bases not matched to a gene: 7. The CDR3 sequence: CASSLTGKYGYTF. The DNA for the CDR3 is TGTGCCAGCAGTTTGACAGGGAAATACGGCTACACCTTC.

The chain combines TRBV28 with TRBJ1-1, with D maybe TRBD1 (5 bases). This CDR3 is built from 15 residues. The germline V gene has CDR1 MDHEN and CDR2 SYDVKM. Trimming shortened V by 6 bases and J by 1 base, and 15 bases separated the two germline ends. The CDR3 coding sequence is TGTGCCAGCAGCCCTGGAGGGGCTTCGAACACTGAAGCTTTCTTT. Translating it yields CASSPGGASNTEAFF.

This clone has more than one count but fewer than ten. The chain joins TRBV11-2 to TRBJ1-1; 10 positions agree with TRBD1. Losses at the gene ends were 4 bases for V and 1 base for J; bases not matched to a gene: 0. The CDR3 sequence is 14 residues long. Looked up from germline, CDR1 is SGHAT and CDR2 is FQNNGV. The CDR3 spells CASSWDRGNTEAFF. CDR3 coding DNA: TGTGCCAGCAGCTGGGACAGGGGGAACACTGAAGCTTTCTTT.

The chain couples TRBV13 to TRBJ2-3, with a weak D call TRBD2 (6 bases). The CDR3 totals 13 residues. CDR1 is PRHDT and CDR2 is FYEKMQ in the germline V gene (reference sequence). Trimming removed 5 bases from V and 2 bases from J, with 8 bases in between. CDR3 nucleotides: TGTGCCAGCAGCCGCGGGACCACAGATACGCAGTATTTT. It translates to CASSRGTTDTQYF.

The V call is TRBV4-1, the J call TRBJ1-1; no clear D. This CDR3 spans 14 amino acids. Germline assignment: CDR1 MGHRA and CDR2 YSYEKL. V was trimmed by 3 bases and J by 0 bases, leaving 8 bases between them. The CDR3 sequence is CASSQFRMNTEAFF. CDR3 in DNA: TGCGCCAGCAGCCAGTTTAGAATGAACACTGAAGCTTTCTTT.

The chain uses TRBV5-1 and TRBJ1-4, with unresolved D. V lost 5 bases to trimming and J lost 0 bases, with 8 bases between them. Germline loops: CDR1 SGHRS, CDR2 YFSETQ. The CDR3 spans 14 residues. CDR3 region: CASSGPPTNEKLFF. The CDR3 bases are TGCGCCAGCAGTGGGCCCCCAACTAATGAAAAACTGTTTTTT. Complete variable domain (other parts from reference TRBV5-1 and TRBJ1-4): KAGVTQTPRYLIKTRGQQVTLSCSPISGHRSVSWYQQTPGQGLQFLFEYFSETQRNKGNFPGRFSGRQFSNSRSEMNVSTLELGDSALYLCASSGPPTNEKLFFGSGTQLSVL.

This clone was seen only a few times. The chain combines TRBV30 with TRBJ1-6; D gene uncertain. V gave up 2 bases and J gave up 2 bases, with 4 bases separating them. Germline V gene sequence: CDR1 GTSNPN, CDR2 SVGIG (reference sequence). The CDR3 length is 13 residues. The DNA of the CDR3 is TGTGCCTGGAGTACAGCCTATAATTCACCCCTCCACTTT. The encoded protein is CAWSTAYNSPLHF. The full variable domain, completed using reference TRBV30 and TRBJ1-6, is SQTIHQWPATLVQPVGSPLSLECTVEGTSNPNLYWYRQAAGRGLQLLFYSVGIGQISSEVPQNLSASRPQDRQFILSSKKLLLSDSGFYLCAWSTAYNSPLHFGNGTRLTVT.

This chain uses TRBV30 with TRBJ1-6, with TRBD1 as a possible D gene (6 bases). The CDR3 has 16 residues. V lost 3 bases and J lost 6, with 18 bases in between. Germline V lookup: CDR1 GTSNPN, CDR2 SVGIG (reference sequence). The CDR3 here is CAWRGAGRGGNSPLHF. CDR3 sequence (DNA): TGTGCCTGGAGAGGGGCAGGGAGGGGGGGTAATTCACCCCTCCACTTT.

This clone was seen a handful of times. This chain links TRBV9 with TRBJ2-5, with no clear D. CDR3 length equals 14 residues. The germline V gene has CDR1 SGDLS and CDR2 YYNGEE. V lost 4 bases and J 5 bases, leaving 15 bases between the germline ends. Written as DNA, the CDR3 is TGTGCCAGCAGCCTGGGTAATTCGGAGGAGACCCAGTACTTC. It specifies CASSLGNSEETQYF. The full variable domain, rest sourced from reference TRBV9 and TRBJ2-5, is DSGVTQTPKHLITATGQRVTLRCSPRSGDLSVYWYQQSLDQGLQFLIQYYNGEERAKGNILERFSAQQFPDLHSELNLSSLELGDSALYFCASSLGNSEETQYFGPGTRLLVL.